One and the same sample provided the 17 T cell receptor beta chains below, sequenced in a study of cytomegalovirus exposure and HLA in healthy donors. 60 Vbeta and 13 Jbeta primers were used in PCR. Libraries were prepared by immunoSEQ multiplex PCR; TCRdb keeps only in-frame clonotypes and omits some of them. The repertoire holds about 130,000 clones, with approximately 75% as singletons. Sequencing was carried out using PBMCs. Receptors originate from a woman aged 40 to 50 in good health and CMV-seropositive.

The chain is built from TRBV6-5 and TRBJ2-1; 11 bases are a match to TRBD2. The CDR3 is made up of 15 amino acids. V lost 4 bases and J lost 4; bases outside the gene matches: 3. Germline CDR1 and CDR2: MNHEY and SVGAGI. CDR3 bases: TGTGCCAGCAGTTTGGGACTAGCGGAATACAATGAGCAGTTCTTC. As protein: CASSLGLAEYNEQFF.

This clone has a single count. V and J are TRBV6-1 and TRBJ1-5; tentatively, D is TRBD1 (5 bases). The length of the CDR3 is 15 residues. Germline assignment: CDR1 MNHNS and CDR2 SASEGT. With 0 bases removed from V and 0 bases from J, the gap between germline ends came to 6 bases. The CDR3 DNA reads TGTGCCAGCAGTGAAGCAGGGGTTAGCAATCAGCCCCAGCATTTT. Residues: CASSEAGVSNQPQHF.

In this sample, this clone turned up a few times. The chain recombines TRBV4-3 with TRBJ2-1; 7 bases line up with TRBD2. Germline-derived CDR1 and CDR2 are LGHNA and YSLEER. V was pared by 3 bases and J by 7 bases, with 9 bases of the junction left unmatched. The CDR3 loop spans 15 amino acids. As DNA, the CDR3 is TGCGCCAGCAGCCACGATACCCGGGAGGATAATGAGCAGTTCTTC. This encodes CASSHDTREDNEQFF.

The chain joins TRBV5-1 to TRBJ1-1; 7 bases are shared with TRBD1. J lost 3 bases, V lost 2 bases, and 4 bases had no gene match. Per the germline V gene, CDR1 is SGHRS and CDR2 is YFSETQ. The CDR3 contains 14 residues. CDR3 sequence: CASSLTGDDTEAFF. The CDR3 region has the DNA TGCGCCAGCAGCTTAACAGGGGATGACACTGAAGCTTTCTTT.

This clone was observed once. The chain couples TRBV5-8 to TRBJ1-5; weak D call: TRBD1 (5 bases). Trimming removed 7 bases at V and 4 bases at J, with 21 bases between. The CDR3 runs 16 residues. Germline V gene lookup returns CDR1 SGHTS and CDR2 YDEGEE. CDR3 region: CASVHWGGGPNQPQHF. Written as DNA, the CDR3 is TGTGCCAGCGTCCATTGGGGGGGAGGCCCGAATCAGCCCCAGCATTTT.

The genes are TRBV5-6 and TRBJ1-5; D remains ambiguous. V lost 4 bases to trimming and J lost 0 bases, with 14 bases between them. Germline loops: CDR1 SGHDT, CDR2 YYEEEE. The CDR3 has 16 residues. For the CDR3, the DNA is TGTGCCAGCAGCGGCGGGCCTCGGGCTAGCAATCAGCCCCAGCATTTT. This codes for CASSGGPRASNQPQHF.

This chain links TRBV6-4 with TRBJ2-3, with 7 nucleotides matching TRBD1. Unmatched junction bases numbered 3, after V lost 3 bases and J lost 3 bases. This CDR3 spans 14 amino acids. Germline V gene data show CDR1 as MRHNA and CDR2 as SNTAGT. The CDR3 reads CASSEGQATDTQYF. Written as DNA, the CDR3 is TGTGCCAGCAGTGAAGGACAGGCAACAGATACGCAGTATTTT.

As for this clone: The germline gene is not matched at one end of the junction; a read error may be the cause. The V gene is TRBV7-7, the J gene TRBJ2-5, with 11 bases matching TRBD1. From germline, CDR1 is SSHAT and CDR2 FNYEAQ (reference sequence). The CDR3 consists of 15 residues. This chain's CDR3 is CASSFGTGGQETQYF. DNA for the CDR3: TGTGCTAGCAGCTTCGGGACAGGGGGCCAAGAGACCCAGTACTTC.

Here the CDR3 reads CASSYKRSSYEQYF. CDR3 DNA: TGTGCCAGCAGTTACAAGAGGAGCTCCTACGAGCAGTACTTC. The chain uses TRBV6-5 and TRBJ2-7; D is unclear. Trimming took 2 bases from V and 0 from J, leaving 8 bases between them. The germline V gene encodes CDR1 MNHEY and CDR2 SVGAGI. There are 14 residues in the CDR3.

The chain joins TRBV5-1 to TRBJ2-2; TRBD1 aligns across 8 bases. J gave up 6 bases and V 4 bases, and 5 bases lay outside the gene matches. The CDR3 extends over 14 amino acids. The germline V gene has CDR1 SGHRS and CDR2 YFSETQ. CDR3 sequence reads: CASSRQGSPGELFF. Written as DNA, the CDR3 is TGCGCCAGCAGCCGACAGGGGTCCCCCGGGGAGCTGTTTTTT.

This sequence joins TRBV6-5 and TRBJ1-6; 8 bases fit TRBD1. With 4 bases clipped from V and 10 bases from J, the junction kept 12 bases outside the gene matches. Germline assignment: CDR1 MNHEY and CDR2 SVGAGI. The CDR3 contains 16 residues. CDR3 sequence reads: CASSFRQGSGGSPLHF. The CDR3 DNA is TGTGCCAGCAGTTTTCGACAGGGGTCGGGAGGCTCACCCCTCCACTTT.

This clone was seen more than once but under ten times. The chain links TRBV28 to TRBJ2-5, with 10 bases identical to TRBD2. The assigned J gene may be wrong: the sequence end matches TRBJ2-7 better. CDR3 length: 15 amino acids. The germline V gene has CDR1 MDHEN and CDR2 SYDVKM. The CDR3 here is CASSQGLAVTYEQYF. In nucleotides, the CDR3 is TGTGCCAGCAGCCAAGGACTAGCGGTTACCTACGAGCAGTACTTC.

The chain couples TRBV27 to TRBJ2-7; the D gene is possibly TRBD1 (5 bases). The V end was cut by 6 bases, the J end by 2 bases, with 14 bases between. The CDR3 contains 14 residues. CDR1 is MNHEY and CDR2 is SMNVEV in the germline V gene (reference sequence). The CDR3 DNA sequence: TGTGCCAGCAGGGACCAAAGGGGAACCTACGAGCAGTACTTC. Translation gives CASRDQRGTYEQYF.

The chain carries TRBV9 and TRBJ2-1; D might be TRBD2 (6 bases). The V and J ends lost 4 bases and 6 bases respectively, with 14 bases between them. The CDR3 loop spans 14 amino acids. The germline V gene encodes CDR1 SGDLS and CDR2 YYNGEE. The CDR3 sequence is CASSPSGTLNEQFF. In DNA form, the CDR3 reads TGTGCCAGCAGCCCATCCGGGACTCTCAATGAGCAGTTCTTC.

The chain joins TRBV7-9 to TRBJ2-3; D uncertain. V lost 0 bases and J 1 base, leaving 8 bases between the germline ends. CDR3 size: 15 residues. CDR1 is SEHNR and CDR2 is FQNEAQ in the germline V gene (reference sequence). The CDR3 DNA sequence: TGTGCCAGCAGCTTAGCCCTGCAGGGCACAGATACGCAGTATTTT. Encoded protein: CASSLALQGTDTQYF. The full variable domain, in which reference TRBV7-9 and TRBJ2-3 provide the parts outside the CDR3, is DTGVSQNPRHKITKRGQNVTFRCDPISEHNRLYWYRQTLGQGPEFLTYFQNEAQLEKSRLLSDRFSAERPKGSFSTLEIQRTEQGDSAMYLCASSLALQGTDTQYFGPGTRLTVL.

The chain combines TRBV28 with TRBJ1-5; 7 positions agree with TRBD1. Trimming at V came to 6 bases and at J to 4 bases, leaving 3 bases not matched to a gene. Per the germline V gene, CDR1 is MDHEN and CDR2 is SYDVKM. This CDR3 region has 13 residues. The CDR3, as DNA: TGTGCCAGCAGGGGGACAGTTAATCAGCCCCAGCATTTT. It translates to CASRGTVNQPQHF.

The chain links TRBV6-5 to TRBJ2-3, with D perhaps TRBD2 (5 bases). Trimming stripped 2 bases from V and 4 bases from J, with 10 bases between. Germline CDR1 is MNHEY and CDR2 is SVGAGI. This CDR3 is built from 14 residues. The CDR3 here is CASSYDYPADTQYF. In DNA, the CDR3 is TGTGCCAGCAGTTACGACTATCCCGCAGATACGCAGTATTTT.